These T cell receptor beta chains were read from a single sample in a study of OX40 agonist ivuxolimab in advanced cancers. Only in-frame clones appear in the TCRdb table, and some are missing; sequencing was by immunoSEQ multiplex PCR. The sample has approximately 91,000 clones; over 75% are singletons. The sample consisted of CD4+ or CD8+ T cells sorted from blood, taken in a trial of the OX40 agonist ivuxolimab. The source is an adult with an advanced solid tumor such as melanoma, head and neck, liver or kidney cancer. CDR3s include the opening cysteine and the closing phenylalanine or tryptophan. Fields, in order: D gene, J gene, V gene, clone size, CDR3 protein, CDR3 DNA. D genes are given only for firm matches. Some rows have no size entry. The others give once, few or many, or a class for an expanded clone.

D: NA; J: TRBJ1-5; V: TRBV9; size: NA; CDR3: CASSVGVIGNQPQHF; DNA: TGTGCCAGCAGCGTAGGAGTTATAGGCAATCAGCCCCAGCATTTT
D: NA; J: TRBJ2-2; V: TRBV11-3; size: NA; CDR3: CASSMLGSGELFF; DNA: TGTGCCAGCAGCATGCTAGGGTCCGGGGAGCTGTTTTTT
D: NA; J: TRBJ1-5; V: TRBV2; size: NA; CDR3: CASRFGDSNQPQHF; DNA: TGTGCCAGCCGATTCGGGGATAGCAATCAGCCCCAGCATTTT
D: NA; J: TRBJ2-2; V: TRBV7-7; size: NA; CDR3: CASSQRQVGELFF; DNA: TGTGCCAGCAGCCAACGACAGGTCGGGGAGCTGTTTTTT
D: NA; J: TRBJ1-2; V: TRBV29-1; size: NA; CDR3: CSVQVPPNYGYTF; DNA: TGCAGCGTTCAGGTTCCCCCTAACTATGGCTACACCTTC
D: NA; J: TRBJ1-3; V: TRBV30; size: NA; CDR3: CAWIRFSGNTIYF; DNA: TGTGCCTGGATCCGGTTCTCTGGAAACACCATATATTTT
D: NA; J: TRBJ2-1; V: TRBV19; size: NA; CDR3: CASSIPPVSSYNEQFF; DNA: TGTGCCAGTAGTATCCCCCCGGTTAGCTCCTACAATGAGCAGTTCTTC
D: TRBD2; J: TRBJ2-1; V: TRBV7-3; size: NA; CDR3: CASSRIAGGESSYNEQFF; DNA: TGTGCCAGCAGTCGAATAGCGGGAGGCGAAAGCTCCTACAATGAGCAGTTCTTC
D: NA; J: TRBJ2-3; V: TRBV2; size: NA; CDR3: CASSERLGSTDTQYF; DNA: TGTGCCAGCAGTGAGAGGCTGGGCTCCACAGATACGCAGTATTTT
D: NA; J: TRBJ2-7; V: TRBV10-3; size: NA; CDR3: CAISNSSVSEQYF; DNA: TGTGCCATCAGTAATTCTTCAGTATCCGAGCAGTACTTC
D: NA; J: TRBJ2-1; V: TRBV9; size: NA; CDR3: CASSVDGRTNEQFF; DNA: TGTGCCAGCAGCGTGGACGGTCGTACCAATGAGCAGTTCTTC
D: NA; J: TRBJ1-1; V: TRBV14; size: NA; CDR3: CASSLQLEAFF; DNA: TGTGCCAGCAGCTTACAGCTTGAAGCTTTCTTT
D: NA; J: TRBJ1-2; V: TRBV27; size: NA; CDR3: CASSLTLSGNYGYTF; DNA: TGTGCCAGCAGTCTCACCCTCTCTGGGAACTATGGCTACACCTTC
D: NA; J: TRBJ2-3; V: TRBV19; size: NA; CDR3: CASSWQGPDTQYF; DNA: TGTGCCAGTAGTTGGCAGGGGCCAGATACGCAGTATTTT
D: NA; J: TRBJ1-2; V: TRBV7-8; size: NA; CDR3: CASSLVPSSGYTF; DNA: TGTGCCAGCAGCTTAGTCCCCAGTAGTGGCTACACCTTC
D: NA; J: TRBJ1-1; V: TRBV27; size: NA; CDR3: CASSRTPGLMNTEAFF; DNA: TGTGCCAGCAGTCGTACCCCGGGACTCATGAACACTGAAGCTTTCTTT
D: NA; J: TRBJ1-5; V: TRBV9; size: few; CDR3: CASSVDMTANQPQHF; DNA: TGTGCCAGCAGCGTCGATATGACAGCTAATCAGCCCCAGCATTTT
D: NA; J: TRBJ2-3; V: TRBV19; size: NA; CDR3: CASRRRQSTDTQYF; DNA: TGTGCCAGTAGGAGGAGACAGAGCACAGATACGCAGTATTTT
D: TRBD1; J: TRBJ2-5; V: TRBV18; size: NA; CDR3: CASSPGQGPQETQYF; DNA: TGTGCCAGCTCACCGGGACAGGGGCCCCAAGAGACCCAGTACTTC
D: NA; J: TRBJ2-7; V: TRBV5-8; size: NA; CDR3: CASSFESDTENTYEQYF; DNA: TGTGCCAGCAGCTTCGAATCAGACACGGAGAATACCTACGAGCAGTACTTC
D: NA; J: TRBJ1-1; V: TRBV10-1; size: NA; CDR3: CASSENTGPNTEAFF; DNA: TGCGCCAGCAGTGAAAATACAGGGCCGAACACTGAAGCTTTCTTT
D: TRBD1; J: TRBJ1-5; V: TRBV27; size: NA; CDR3: CASSLWGQGDDQPQHF; DNA: TGTGCCAGCAGTTTATGGGGACAGGGAGACGATCAGCCCCAGCATTTT
D: TRBD2; J: TRBJ2-5; V: TRBV4-1; size: NA; CDR3: CASSLTSGLETQYF; DNA: TGCGCCAGCAGCCTGACTAGCGGGTTAGAGACCCAGTACTTC
D: NA; J: TRBJ1-3; V: TRBV7-2; size: NA; CDR3: CASSLQRQGSGNTIYF; DNA: TGTGCCAGCAGCTTGCAAAGGCAGGGCTCTGGAAACACCATATATTTT
D: NA; J: TRBJ1-3; V: TRBV9; size: NA; CDR3: CASSAGNGGIRDTIYF; DNA: TGTGCCAGCAGCGCGGGCAACGGAGGGATTCGGGACACCATATATTTT
D: NA; J: TRBJ2-2; V: TRBV7-6; size: few; CDR3: CASSRVADNTGELFF; DNA: TGTGCCAGCAGCCGGGTGGCGGATAACACCGGGGAGCTGTTTTTT
D: TRBD1; J: TRBJ2-3; V: TRBV25-1; size: NA; CDR3: CASSAGTVPSTDTQYF; DNA: TGTGCCAGCAGTGCAGGGACAGTCCCTAGCACAGATACGCAGTATTTT
D: NA; J: TRBJ2-6; V: TRBV2; size: few; CDR3: CASRGTLSSGANVLTF; DNA: TGTGCCAGCAGAGGGACTTTGAGCTCTGGGGCCAACGTCCTGACTTTC
D: TRBD2; J: TRBJ2-1; V: TRBV4-3; size: NA; CDR3: CASSHQLAGGYNEQFF; DNA: TGCGCCAGCAGCCACCAACTAGCGGGAGGATACAATGAGCAGTTCTTC
D: TRBD2; J: TRBJ2-1; V: TRBV5-1; size: NA; CDR3: CASSLDLAGTYNEQFF; DNA: TGCGCCAGCAGCTTGGATCTAGCGGGAACCTACAATGAGCAGTTCTTC